The T cell receptor (beta chain) under discussion was sequenced for a study of T-cell reconstitution after alpha-beta-depleted transplantation in children. Unique molecular identifiers were used in preparing the TCRbeta library. TCRdb passed the PCR reads through MiXCR, listing each CDR3 protein once. The sample has 500,000 to 600,000 distinct CDR3 sequences, about 30% seen once. This clonotype came up many times. The V end was cut by 6 bases, the J end by 6 bases, with 21 bases between. The V gene's germline CDR1 is DFQATT and CDR2 SNEGSKA (reference sequence). The CDR3 sequence is 15 residues long. The sequence derives from a human donor who donated a stem cell graft to a child with aplastic anemia. The specimen was PBMCs from the stem cell graft donor, collected from the stem cell graft. The rearrangement uses TRBV20-1 and TRBJ2-1; D might be TRBD2 (6 bases). CDR3 loop: CSAVHRGTSVNEQFF. As DNA, the CDR3 is TGCAGTGCGGTTCATCGCGGGACCTCTGTCAATGAGCAGTTCTTC.